Below, 16 T cell receptor beta chains from the same sample are listed, as sequenced in a study of long-term antiretroviral therapy in people with HIV. The run of the v3.0 immunoSEQ assay was at survey level. Some clones are missing from TCRdb's copy, which holds only in-frame ones; the method was immunoSEQ multiplex PCR. The table has about 16,000 clones, roughly 85% seen once. Sequences were derived from unsorted PBMCs, sampled 0.5 years after starting antiretroviral therapy. The receptor set was obtained from a woman between 35 and 50 years old with HIV.

CDR3 residues: CASSLGSTGGEQYF. The CDR3 DNA sequence: TGTGCCAGCAGCCTCGGGAGTACCGGGGGCGAGCAGTACTTC. The gene calls are TRBV11-3 and TRBJ2-7; tentative D call: TRBD2 (6 bases). Germline loops: CDR1 SGHNT, CDR2 YENEEA. The CDR3 extends over 14 amino acids. V lost 5 bases, J lost 6 bases, and 17 bases lay in between. The entire variable domain, with the rest obtained from reference TRBV11-3 and TRBJ2-7, is as follows: EAGVVQSPRYKIIEKKQPVAFWCNPISGHNTLYWYLQNLGQGPELLIRYENEEAVDDSQLPKDRFSAERLKGVDSTLKIQPAELGDSAVYLCASSLGSTGGEQYFGPGTRLTVT.

This clone showed up just once. This chain uses TRBV5-6 with TRBJ1-4, with 11 nucleotides matching TRBD1. The germline V gene encodes CDR1 SGHDT and CDR2 YYEEEE. The CDR3 totals 14 residues. Trimming removed 2 bases from V and 7 bases from J; junction bases left unmatched: 1. CDR3 nucleotides: TGTGCCAGCAGCTTTGGGACAGGGGGTGAAAAACTGTTTTTT. As protein: CASSFGTGGEKLFF.

The CDR3 here is CASSTRLAGVLSPEQYF. CDR3 bases: TGTGCCAGCAGCACTCGACTAGCGGGAGTTCTATCCCCCGAGCAGTACTTC. V usage is TRBV11-2 and J usage is TRBJ2-7, with 12 bases identical to TRBD2. CDR3 length: 17 amino acids. Trimming cost V 5 bases and J 6 bases; bases outside gene matches: 14. CDR1 is SGHAT, CDR2 FQNNGV, per germline.

The J gene is TRBJ2-1, the V gene TRBV2; 8 bases fit TRBD2. This CDR3 is built from 12 residues. Germline trimming cut 8 bases from V and 8 bases from J; bases unmatched to any gene: 5. From germline, CDR1 is SNHLY and CDR2 FYNNEI. This chain's CDR3 is CASRLAGDEQFF. The CDR3 DNA sequence: TGTGCCAGCCGTCTAGCGGGCGATGAGCAGTTCTTC.

This clone was found a few times. The chain links TRBV5-4 to TRBJ2-7; perhaps TRBD1 as D (5 bases). Trimming shortened V by 7 bases and J by 3 bases, and 17 bases separated the two germline ends. The CDR3 sequence is 14 residues long. Germline V gene lookup returns CDR1 SGHNT and CDR2 YYREEE (reference sequence). CDR3 amino acids: CASRQGQGSYEQYF. CDR3 DNA sequence: TGTGCCAGCCGTCAAGGGCAGGGCAGCTACGAGCAGTACTTC.

CDR3 in DNA: TGTGCCAGCAGCTTGGGCCGAAGGGACATGGTTTACGCTAACTATGGCTACACCTTC. It is translated as CASSLGRRDMVYANYGYTF. This sequence joins TRBV5-7 and TRBJ1-2, with a possible D match to TRBD1 (6 bases). TRBV5-7 is given ORF status, its function remaining uncertain. This CDR3 has 19 amino acids. V dropped 0 bases and J dropped 0 bases, with 21 bases sitting between them.

This sequence joins TRBV6-5 and TRBJ1-6, with 7 bases that match TRBD1. V shed 7 bases, J shed 9 bases, and the junction held 12 bases outside the gene matches. Germline V lookup: CDR1 MNHEY, CDR2 SVGAGI. This CDR3 is 15 amino acids long. DNA for the CDR3: TGTGCCAGCACCTATAAAGGGGGCCTTGGTTCACCCCTCCACTTT. Encoded protein: CASTYKGGLGSPLHF.

This chain links TRBV27 with TRBJ1-2; 11 nucleotides align to TRBD1. This CDR3 is built from 17 residues. J gave up 4 bases and V 5 bases, and 12 bases lay outside the gene matches. Germline V CDR1 and CDR2: MNHEY, SMNVEV (reference sequence). CDR3 amino acids: CASSPGQGAAPGYGYTF. CDR3 coding DNA: TGTGCCAGCAGTCCTGGACAGGGGGCGGCCCCCGGCTATGGCTACACCTTC.

The chain carries TRBV7-2 and TRBJ2-1, with 13 bases aligning to TRBD2. The V segment lost 5 bases and the J segment 6 bases; nucleotides outside the gene matches: 7. This CDR3 comprises 16 residues. Looked up from germline, CDR1 is SGHTA and CDR2 is FQGNSA. As DNA, the CDR3 is TGTGCCAGCAGCAGCAGGACTAGCGGGAGTGTCAATGAGCAGTTCTTC. It translates to CASSSRTSGSVNEQFF.

This chain uses TRBV18 with TRBJ2-7; 7 bases match TRBD2. Per the germline V gene, CDR1 is KGHSH and CDR2 is LQKENI. Trimming cost V 0 bases and J 7 bases; bases outside gene matches: 3. The CDR3 covers 13 residues. The CDR3 loop is CASSPPVSGEQYF. CDR3 bases: TGTGCCAGCTCACCACCGGTTAGCGGGGAGCAGTACTTC.

DNA of the CDR3: TGCAGTGCGTCGACAGGGTGGAGCTACACCTTC. Amino acid sequence: CSASTGWSYTF. The chain couples TRBV20-1 to TRBJ1-2; 7 nucleotides align to TRBD1. The CDR3 is 11 residues long. Germline V gene lookup returns CDR1 DFQATT and CDR2 SNEGSKA (reference sequence). The trim removed 6 bases at V and 9 bases at J, leaving 7 bases unmatched.

This clone was counted a few times. The chain combines TRBV19 with TRBJ2-3, with D uncertain. Germline V CDR1 and CDR2: LNHDA, SQIVND (reference sequence). V gave up 3 bases and J gave up 0 bases, with 7 bases separating them. The CDR3 runs 14 residues. The chain's CDR3 is CASSMVPSTDTQYF. In DNA, the CDR3 is TGTGCCAGTAGTATGGTTCCTAGCACAGATACGCAGTATTTT.

The V gene is TRBV14, the J gene TRBJ2-2; no clear D. V was pared by 2 bases and J by 2 bases, with 9 bases between. The germline gives CDR1 SGHDN, CDR2 FVKESK. This CDR3 has 15 residues. The CDR3 here is CASSQTGRNTGELFF. In DNA, the CDR3 is TGTGCCAGCAGCCAAACGGGCCGCAACACCGGGGAGCTGTTTTTT. The variable domain in full, completed from reference TRBV14 and TRBJ2-2, reads EAGVTQFPSHSVIEKGQTVTLRCDPISGHDNLYWYRRVMGKEIKFLLHFVKESKQDESGMPNNRFLAERTGGTYSTLKVQPAELEDSGVYFCASSQTGRNTGELFFGEGSRLTVL.

This chain uses TRBV5-6 with TRBJ2-7; tentatively, D is TRBD2 (6 bases). Germline lookup yields CDR1 SGHDT and CDR2 YYEEEE. Between the trimmed V and J ends, which lost 4 bases and 3 bases, there was a span of 23 bases. This CDR3 is built from 17 residues. The CDR3 loop reads CASSPHRLVKARYEQYF. Here the CDR3 DNA reads TGTGCCAGCAGCCCACACAGACTAGTCAAGGCTCGCTACGAGCAGTACTTC.

The chain joins TRBV5-4 to TRBJ2-1, with unresolved D. V lost 0 bases and J 14 bases, leaving 15 bases between the germline ends. Germline V gene data show CDR1 as SGHNT and CDR2 as YYREEE (reference sequence). The CDR3 runs to 13 residues. The CDR3: CASSLALLGAEFF. CDR3 DNA: TGTGCCAGCAGCTTGGCACTACTGGGTGCTGAGTTCTTC.

The J gene is TRBJ2-1, the V gene TRBV30, with D tentatively TRBD2 (5 bases). The CDR3 consists of 12 residues. V was shortened by 2 bases and J by 9 bases, with 11 bases between the two germline ends. Germline V gene sequence: CDR1 GTSNPN, CDR2 SVGIG (reference sequence). The CDR3, as DNA: TGTGCCTGGAGTTCGGGTAGCGCTGAGCAGTTCTTC. Translation gives CAWSSGSAEQFF.